This TCR beta chain is drawn from a study of blood T cells in healthy people across ages. Study findings and constraints: Unsorted PBMCs blocked a conclusive comparison of naive and antigen-experienced cells. Those diversity estimates obtained from one million T cells were thought to be underestimates. Changes seen in expanded clonotypes were possibly confounded by donor CMV status left unknown.

J was trimmed by 1 base and V by 4 bases; bases with no gene match: 9. The CDR3 has 17 residues. CDR1 and CDR2 from the germline V gene are SGHTA and FQGNSA. Combining a sample-barcoded 5' primer with a J-beta primer mix, a second PCR ran for roughly 6 to 11 cycles. Template switching added a 12-random-nucleotide identifier to every cDNA molecule. MiXCR, run by TCRdb on the 5' RACE reads, gives a single entry per CDR3 protein. The sample holds 1.5 million to 2 million distinct CDR3 sequences, roughly 27% seen once. This clonotype was seen a handful of times. What it recognizes is unknown. The chain is built from TRBV7-2 and TRBJ2-3; 9 nucleotides agree with TRBD2. This receptor was identified in a woman in her 30s in good health. Sample: blood. Here the CDR3 reads CASSSLYGGGGTDTQYF. The DNA of the CDR3 is TGTGCCAGCAGCTCCTTGTATGGCGGGGGGGGCACAGATACGCAGTATTTT.